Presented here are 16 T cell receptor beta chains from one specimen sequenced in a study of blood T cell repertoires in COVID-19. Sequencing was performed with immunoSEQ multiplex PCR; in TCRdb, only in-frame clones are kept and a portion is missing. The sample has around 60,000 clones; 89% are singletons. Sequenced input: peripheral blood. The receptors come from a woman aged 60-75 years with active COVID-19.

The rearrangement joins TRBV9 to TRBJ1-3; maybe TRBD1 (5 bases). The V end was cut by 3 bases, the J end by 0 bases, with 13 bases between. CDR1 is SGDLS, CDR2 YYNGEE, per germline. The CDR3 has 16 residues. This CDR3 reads CASSGGRVYSGNTIYF. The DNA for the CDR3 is TGTGCCAGCAGCGGGGGCCGGGTCTACTCTGGAAACACCATATATTTT.

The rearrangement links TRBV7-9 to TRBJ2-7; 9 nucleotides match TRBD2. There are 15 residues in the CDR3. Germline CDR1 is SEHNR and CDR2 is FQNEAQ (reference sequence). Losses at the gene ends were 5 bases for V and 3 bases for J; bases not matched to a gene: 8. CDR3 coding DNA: TGTGCCAGCAGCCGACCATCTAGCGGGGTCTACGAGCAGTACTTC. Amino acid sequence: CASSRPSSGVYEQYF.

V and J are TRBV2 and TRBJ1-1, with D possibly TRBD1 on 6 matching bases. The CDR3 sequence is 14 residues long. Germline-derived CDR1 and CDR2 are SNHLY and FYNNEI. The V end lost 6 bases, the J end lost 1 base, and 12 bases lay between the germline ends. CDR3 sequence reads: CASSRTGRNTEAFF. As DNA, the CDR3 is TGTGCCAGCAGCCGTACAGGGAGGAACACTGAAGCTTTCTTT.

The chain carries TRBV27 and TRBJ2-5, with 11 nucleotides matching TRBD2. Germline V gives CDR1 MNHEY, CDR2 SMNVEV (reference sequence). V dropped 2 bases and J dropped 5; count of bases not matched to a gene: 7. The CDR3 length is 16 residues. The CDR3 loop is CASSLKGLAVAETQYF. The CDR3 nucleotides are TGTGCCAGCAGTTTAAAGGGACTAGCGGTTGCTGAGACCCAGTACTTC.

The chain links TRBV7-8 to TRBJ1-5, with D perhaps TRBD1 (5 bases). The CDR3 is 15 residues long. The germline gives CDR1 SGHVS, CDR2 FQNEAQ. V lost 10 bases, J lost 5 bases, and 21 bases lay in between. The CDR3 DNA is TGTGCCATCCAGATACCCTCAGGGCCAGATCAGCCCCAGCATTTT. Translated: CAIQIPSGPDQPQHF.

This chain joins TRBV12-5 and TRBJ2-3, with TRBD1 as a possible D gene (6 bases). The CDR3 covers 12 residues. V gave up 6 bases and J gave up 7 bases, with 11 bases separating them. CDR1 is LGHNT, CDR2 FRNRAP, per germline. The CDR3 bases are TGTGCTAGTGGCAGACAGGTATATACGCAGTATTTT. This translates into CASGRQVYTQYF.

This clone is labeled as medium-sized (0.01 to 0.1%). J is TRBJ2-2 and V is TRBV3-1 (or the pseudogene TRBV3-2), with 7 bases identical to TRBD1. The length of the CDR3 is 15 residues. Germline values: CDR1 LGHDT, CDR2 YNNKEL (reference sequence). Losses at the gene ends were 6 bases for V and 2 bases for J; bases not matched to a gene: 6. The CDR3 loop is CASRTGTANTGELFF. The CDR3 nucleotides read TGTGCCAGCAGGACCGGGACAGCCAACACCGGGGAGCTGTTTTTT.

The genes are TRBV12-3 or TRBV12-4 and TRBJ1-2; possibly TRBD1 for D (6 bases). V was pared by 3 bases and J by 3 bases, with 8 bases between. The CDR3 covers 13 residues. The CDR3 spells CASSFQGHYGYTF. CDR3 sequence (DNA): TGTGCCAGCAGTTTTCAGGGGCACTATGGCTACACCTTC.

The CDR3 sequence is CASSFGGPLNNEKLFF. The CDR3 DNA reads TGTGCCAGCAGCTTTGGGGGCCCACTCAATAATGAAAAACTGTTTTTT. The chain uses TRBV7-9 and TRBJ1-4, with D perhaps matching TRBD1 (6 bases). Germline lookup yields CDR1 SEHNR and CDR2 FQNEAQ (reference sequence). The V gene lost 3 bases and the J gene lost 4 bases, with 15 bases spanning the gap. This CDR3 contains 16 residues. The full variable domain, completed using reference TRBV7-9 and TRBJ1-4, is DTGVSQNPRHKITKRGQNVTFRCDPISEHNRLYWYRQTLGQGPEFLTYFQNEAQLEKSRLLSDRFSAERPKGSFSTLEIQRTEQGDSAMYLCASSFGGPLNNEKLFFGSGTQLSVL.

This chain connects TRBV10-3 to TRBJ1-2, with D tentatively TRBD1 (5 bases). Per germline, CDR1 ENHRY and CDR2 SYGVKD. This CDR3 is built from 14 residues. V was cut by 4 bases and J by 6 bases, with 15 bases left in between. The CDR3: CAISGGEGYDGYTF. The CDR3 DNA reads TGTGCCATCAGTGGAGGGGAGGGATACGATGGCTACACCTTC.

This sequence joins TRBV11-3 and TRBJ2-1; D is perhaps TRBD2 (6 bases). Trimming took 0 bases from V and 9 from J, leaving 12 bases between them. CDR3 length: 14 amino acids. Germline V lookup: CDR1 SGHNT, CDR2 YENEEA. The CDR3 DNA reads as TGTGCCAGCAGCTTAGATAACCGGGGAGGTGAGCAGTTCTTC. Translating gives CASSLDNRGGEQFF.

The chain's CDR3 is CAISVGSDNEQFF. The CDR3 DNA reads as TGTGCCATCAGTGTCGGGTCTGACAATGAGCAGTTCTTC. The rearrangement uses TRBV10-3 and TRBJ2-1; the D is unclear. Looked up from germline, CDR1 is ENHRY and CDR2 is SYGVKD. The CDR3 runs to 13 residues. Trimming removed 4 bases from V and 5 bases from J, with 9 bases in between.

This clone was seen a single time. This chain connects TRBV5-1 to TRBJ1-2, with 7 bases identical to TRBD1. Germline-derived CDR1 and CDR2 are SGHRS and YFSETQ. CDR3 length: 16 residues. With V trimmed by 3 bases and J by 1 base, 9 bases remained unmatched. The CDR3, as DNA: TGCGCCAGCAGCTCAAACCCAGGGGGTAATAACTATGGCTACACCTTC. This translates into CASSSNPGGNNYGYTF.

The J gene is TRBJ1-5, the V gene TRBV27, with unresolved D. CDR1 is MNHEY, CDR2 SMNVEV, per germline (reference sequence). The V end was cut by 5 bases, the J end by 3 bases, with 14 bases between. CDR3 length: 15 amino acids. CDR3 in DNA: TGTGCCAGCAGTCCCCCCGGCGGGATCAATCAGCCCCAGCATTTT. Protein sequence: CASSPPGGINQPQHF.

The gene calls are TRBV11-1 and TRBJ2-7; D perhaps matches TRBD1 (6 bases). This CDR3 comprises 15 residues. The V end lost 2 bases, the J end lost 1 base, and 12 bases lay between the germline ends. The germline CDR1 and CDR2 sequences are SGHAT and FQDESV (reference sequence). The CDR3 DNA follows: TGTGCCAGCAGCTTATCGGGACAAGTATCCTACGAGCAGTACTTC. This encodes CASSLSGQVSYEQYF.

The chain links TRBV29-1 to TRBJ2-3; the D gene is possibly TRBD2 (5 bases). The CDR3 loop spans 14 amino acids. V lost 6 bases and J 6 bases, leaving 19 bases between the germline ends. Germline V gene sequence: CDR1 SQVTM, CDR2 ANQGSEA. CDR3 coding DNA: TGCAGCGTCGGACTGGGCCGTGAGGGTGATACGCAGTATTTT. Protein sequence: CSVGLGREGDTQYF.